The 9 T cell receptor beta chains below were found in one sample sequenced in a study of shared clonotypes between healthy human individuals. Method: immunoSEQ multiplex PCR; TCRdb's copy keeps in-frame clones and lacks some. The table lists fewer than 2.5 million clones, more than 85% of them singletons, with roughly 0.39% in the top ten. The sample comprised naive CD4+ T cells from PBMCs. The subset is: CD45RA+ positively selected. Receptor source: a man in his late teens or twenties in good health. Some clones in this sample may be carry-over from other donors' samples.

The chain uses TRBV28 and TRBJ2-1; 9 nucleotides agree with TRBD2. V shed 5 bases, J shed 5 bases, and the junction held 10 bases outside the gene matches. Germline CDR1 MDHEN, CDR2 SYDVKM. This CDR3 has 16 residues. The CDR3 here is CASSILAGAGDNEQFF. DNA of the CDR3: TGTGCCAGCAGTATATTAGCGGGAGCCGGCGACAATGAGCAGTTCTTC.

The CDR3, as DNA: TGTGCCAGCAGTTCGCTTAGCGGGAGGTTCCACGAGCAGTACTTC. As protein: CASSSLSGRFHEQYF. The V and J genes are TRBV6-5 and TRBJ2-5, with TRBD2 matching 10 bases. The end of the DNA aligns better with TRBJ2-7, so the J call may be wrong. CDR1 is MNHEY and CDR2 is SVGAGI in the germline V gene. This CDR3 region has 15 residues.

This chain uses TRBV28 with TRBJ1-1; 7 nucleotides match TRBD1. CDR1 is MDHEN and CDR2 is SYDVKM in the germline V gene. The ends lost 6 bases at V and 3 bases at J; junction bases unmatched: 7. The length of the CDR3 is 14 residues. The CDR3 is CASRTGTVDTEAFF. For the CDR3, the DNA is TGTGCCAGCAGAACCGGGACAGTGGACACTGAAGCTTTCTTT.

The V and J genes are TRBV7-9 and TRBJ1-4; the D is unclear. Per the germline V gene, CDR1 is SEHNR and CDR2 is FQNEAQ (reference sequence). The CDR3 contains 11 residues. V was pared by 5 bases and J by 8 bases, with 6 bases between. CDR3 coding DNA: TGTGCCAGCAGCCCCGGGGAAAAACTGTTTTTT. It codes for CASSPGEKLFF.

The V call is TRBV5-1, the J call TRBJ1-4; tentative D call: TRBD1 (5 bases). CDR1 SGHRS and CDR2 YFSETQ come from the germline V gene. Trimming cost V 4 bases and J 6 bases, with 13 bases left between them. The length of the CDR3 is 14 residues. In DNA, the CDR3 is TGCGCCAGCAGCCAAGGGACCCTCGATGAAAAACTGTTTTTT. This gives the protein CASSQGTLDEKLFF.

The V and J genes are TRBV10-1 and TRBJ2-1; 13 bases line up with TRBD2. This CDR3 contains 16 residues. V lost 0 bases, J lost 8 bases, and 4 bases stayed unmatched. Germline V lookup: CDR1 WNHNN, CDR2 SYGVQD (reference sequence). The CDR3 spells CASSESLAGGPDEQFF. The CDR3 DNA reads TGCGCCAGCAGTGAGTCACTAGCGGGAGGGCCAGATGAGCAGTTCTTC.

The V call is TRBV5-4, the J call TRBJ1-1; 10 bases line up with TRBD1. Trimming cost V 4 bases and J 5 bases; bases outside gene matches: 5. Germline values: CDR1 SGHNT, CDR2 YYREEE (reference sequence). CDR3 length: 14 residues. The CDR3 DNA reads as TGTGCCAGCAGCCCCGCGGGACAGGGGACTGAAGCTTTCTTT. Translating it yields CASSPAGQGTEAFF.

As DNA, the CDR3 is TGTGCCAGCAGTGAGACAGGGGGCTCTAATGGTGGCTACACCTTC. Its translation: CASSETGGSNGGYTF. This chain connects TRBV6-6 to TRBJ1-2, with TRBD1 matching 10 bases. This CDR3 region has 15 residues. The V segment lost 5 bases and the J segment 7 bases; nucleotides outside the gene matches: 10. The germline CDR1 and CDR2 sequences are MNHNY and SVGAGI (reference sequence).

The chain uses TRBV2 and TRBJ1-1; possibly TRBD1 for D (6 bases). Between the trimmed V and J ends, which lost 5 bases and 1 base, there was a span of 8 bases. This CDR3 spans 13 amino acids. The germline V gene encodes CDR1 SNHLY and CDR2 FYNNEI. The CDR3 loop reads CASSRGANTEAFF. DNA of the CDR3: TGTGCCAGCAGTCGGGGGGCGAACACTGAAGCTTTCTTT.